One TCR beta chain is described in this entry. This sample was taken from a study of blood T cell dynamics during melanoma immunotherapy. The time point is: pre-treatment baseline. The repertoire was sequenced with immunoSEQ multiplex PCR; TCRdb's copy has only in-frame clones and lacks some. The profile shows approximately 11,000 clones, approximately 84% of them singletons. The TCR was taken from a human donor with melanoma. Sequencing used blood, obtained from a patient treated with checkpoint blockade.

This chain's CDR3 is CASSIDPQGDEKLFF. Written as DNA, the CDR3 is TGTGCCAGTAGTATAGATCCACAGGGGGATGAAAAACTGTTTTTT. The rearrangement joins TRBV19 to TRBJ1-4, with 8 bases lining up with TRBD1. The ends lost 0 bases at V and 6 bases at J; junction bases unmatched: 3. Germline V gene data show CDR1 as LNHDA and CDR2 as SQIVND (reference sequence). The CDR3 is made up of 15 amino acids. Filled out from reference TRBV19 and TRBJ1-4, the complete variable domain reads DGGITQSPKYLFRKEGQNVTLSCEQNLNHDAMYWYRQDPGQGLRLIYYSQIVNDFQKGDIAEGYSVSREKKESFPLTVTSAQKNPTAFYLCASSIDPQGDEKLFFGSGTQLSVL.